These 11 T cell receptor beta chains share one sample of origin, sequenced in a study of shared clonotypes between healthy human individuals (dated by TCRdb to 2020 to 2022). Receptors were amplified or captured by the immunoSEQ multiplex PCR assay. TCRdb holds this immuneACCESS table with in-frame rearrangements only. Some clones are missing; in checked studies, unresolved V genes explain under half, and the rest has no known cause. This sample is represented by over a million clones; about 84% of them were singletons. About 0.52% of the sample is taken by the ten largest. Sequenced input: memory CD4+ T cells from PBMCs. The cell subset or site label, read with the paper, signifies: CD45RA-negative fraction. The receptors here all came from a man aged 18 to 29 in good health. Some clones in this sample may be carry-over from other donors' samples.

V and J are TRBV14 and TRBJ2-1, with D perhaps assigned TRBD1 or TRBD2 (5 bases each). The V gene lost 2 bases and the J gene lost 5 bases, with 13 bases spanning the gap. The CDR3 spans 15 residues. Germline V gives CDR1 SGHDN, CDR2 FVKESK. The CDR3 here is CASSQFGRGDNEQFF. CDR3 bases: TGTGCCAGCAGCCAATTTGGTCGAGGGGACAATGAGCAGTTCTTC.

CDR3 DNA: TGTGCCATCAGTGATCCACCCCCCGGGACCCAGTACTTC. Encoded protein: CAISDPPPGTQYF. V and J are TRBV10-3 and TRBJ2-5; D uncertain. Germline CDR1 ENHRY, CDR2 SYGVKD. Trimming removed 3 bases from V and 7 bases from J, with 12 bases in between. CDR3 length equals 13 residues.

The table lists this clone with a count of one. The chain is built from TRBV5-1 and TRBJ2-7; D assignment may be TRBD1 or TRBD2 (6 bases each). V lost 4 bases and J lost 2, with 25 bases in between. From germline, CDR1 is SGHRS and CDR2 YFSETQ. The CDR3 is 18 amino acids. CDR3 coding DNA: TGCGCCAGCAGCCAGAGACCGGGGACTTACAGGGACACCTACGAGCAGTACTTC. This encodes CASSQRPGTYRDTYEQYF. The variable domain in full, with the rest retrieved from reference TRBV5-1 and TRBJ2-7, is KAGVTQTPRYLIKTRGQQVTLSCSPISGHRSVSWYQQTPGQGLQFLFEYFSETQRNKGNFPGRFSGRQFSNSRSEMNVSTLELGDSALYLCASSQRPGTYRDTYEQYFGPGTRLTVT.

As DNA, the CDR3 is TGTGCCAGCAGTTATTGGTTGGGGGAGGTCGCCGGGGAGCTGTTTTTT. It codes for CASSYWLGEVAGELFF. The chain is built from TRBV6-5 and TRBJ2-2; possibly TRBD2 for D (6 bases). Germline V gene sequence: CDR1 MNHEY, CDR2 SVGAGI. With 3 bases removed from V and 6 bases from J, the gap between germline ends came to 17 bases. The CDR3 covers 16 residues.

This sequence joins TRBV28 and TRBJ1-4, with D perhaps matching TRBD1 (6 bases). CDR1 and CDR2 from the germline V gene are MDHEN and SYDVKM. This CDR3 has 14 amino acids. V dropped 2 bases and J dropped 7 bases, with 11 bases sitting between them. CDR3 in amino acids: CASSLRGAGEKLFF. The CDR3 DNA is TGTGCCAGCAGTTTACGGGGGGCAGGTGAAAAACTGTTTTTT. Complete variable domain (other parts from reference TRBV28 and TRBJ1-4): DVKVTQSSRYLVKRTGEKVFLECVQDMDHENMFWYRQDPGLGLRLIYFSYDVKMKEKGDIPEGYSVSREKKERFSLILESASTNQTSMYLCASSLRGAGEKLFFGSGTQLSVL.

The CDR3 DNA is TGTGCCTGGAGTGTAGGGCGGTACACAGATACGCAGTATTTT. This codes for CAWSVGRYTDTQYF. The genes are TRBV30 and TRBJ2-3; D is unclear. The length of the CDR3 is 14 residues. Germline V gene lookup returns CDR1 GTSNPN and CDR2 SVGIG (reference sequence). Between the trimmed V and J ends, which lost 0 bases and 2 bases, there was a span of 9 bases.

This CDR3 is CASSFSSPGRGGSEQFF. DNA for the CDR3: TGTGCCAGCAGCTTCTCCTCTCCCGGGAGGGGGGGTAGTGAGCAGTTCTTC. The chain recombines TRBV11-2 with TRBJ2-1; 8 nucleotides align to TRBD2. CDR1 and CDR2 from the germline V gene are SGHAT and FQNNGV. The J segment lost 9 bases and the V segment lost 3 bases, leaving 16 bases of the junction unmatched. CDR3 length equals 17 residues.

The rearrangement links TRBV20-1 to TRBJ2-2, with D unclear. V was shortened by 4 bases and J by 7 bases, with 7 bases between the two germline ends. Germline V gives CDR1 DFQATT, CDR2 SNEGSKA (reference sequence). CDR3 length: 11 residues. The CDR3 DNA is TGCAGTGCTAAGGGTTTCGGGGAGCTGTTTTTT. It is translated as CSAKGFGELFF.

The rearrangement links TRBV7-9 to TRBJ2-5; 8 bases agree with TRBD1. CDR3 length: 14 residues. J was trimmed by 4 bases and V by 4 bases; bases with no gene match: 5. Germline values: CDR1 SEHNR, CDR2 FQNEAQ (reference sequence). CDR3 DNA sequence: TGTGCCAGCAGCTCTCATACAGGGGGAGAGACCCAGTACTTC. This translates into CASSSHTGGETQYF.

The chain has TRBV5-1 and TRBJ2-7, with a weak D call TRBD1 (5 bases). The ends were cut back, 0 bases at V and 2 bases at J, with 12 bases in the middle. The CDR3 totals 15 residues. Germline CDR1 reads SGHRS; CDR2 reads YFSETQ. In DNA, the CDR3 is TGCGCCAGCAGCTTGGAATGGACACGGACCTACGAGCAGTACTTC. Protein sequence: CASSLEWTRTYEQYF.

This CDR3 reads CSARPTDEQYF. DNA of the CDR3: TGCAGTGCTAGGCCCACTGACGAGCAGTACTTC. The rearrangement joins TRBV20-1 to TRBJ2-7; no reliable D call. CDR3 length: 11 amino acids. V was shortened by 3 bases and J by 5 bases, with 8 bases between the two germline ends. The V gene's germline CDR1 is DFQATT and CDR2 SNEGSKA (reference sequence).